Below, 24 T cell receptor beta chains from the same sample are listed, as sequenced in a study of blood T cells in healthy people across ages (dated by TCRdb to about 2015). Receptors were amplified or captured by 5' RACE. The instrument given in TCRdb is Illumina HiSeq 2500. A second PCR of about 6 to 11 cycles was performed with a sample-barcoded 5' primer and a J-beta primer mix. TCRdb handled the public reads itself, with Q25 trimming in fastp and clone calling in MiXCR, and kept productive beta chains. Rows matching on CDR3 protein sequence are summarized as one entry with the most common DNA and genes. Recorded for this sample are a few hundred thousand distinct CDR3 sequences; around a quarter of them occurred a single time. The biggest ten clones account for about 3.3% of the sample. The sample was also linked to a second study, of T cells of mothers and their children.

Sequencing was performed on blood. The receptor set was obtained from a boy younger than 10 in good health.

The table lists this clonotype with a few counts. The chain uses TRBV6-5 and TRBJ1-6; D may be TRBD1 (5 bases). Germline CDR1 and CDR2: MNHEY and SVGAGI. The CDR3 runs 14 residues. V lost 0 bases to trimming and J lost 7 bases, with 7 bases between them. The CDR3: CASSYSDSNSPLHF. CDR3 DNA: TGTGCCAGCAGTTACTCTGACAGCAATTCACCCCTCCACTTT.

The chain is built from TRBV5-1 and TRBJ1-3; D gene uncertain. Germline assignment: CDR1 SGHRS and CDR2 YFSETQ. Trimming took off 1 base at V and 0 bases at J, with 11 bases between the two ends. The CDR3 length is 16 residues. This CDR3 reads CASSLYSPRSGNTIYF. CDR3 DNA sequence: TGCGCCAGCAGCTTGTACTCTCCGCGCTCTGGAAACACCATATATTTT.

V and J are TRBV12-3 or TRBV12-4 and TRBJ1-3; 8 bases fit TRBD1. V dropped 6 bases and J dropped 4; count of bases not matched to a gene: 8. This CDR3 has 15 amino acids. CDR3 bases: TGTGCCAGCAGCCCGGACAGGGTGAAAGGAAACACCATATATTTT. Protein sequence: CASSPDRVKGNTIYF.

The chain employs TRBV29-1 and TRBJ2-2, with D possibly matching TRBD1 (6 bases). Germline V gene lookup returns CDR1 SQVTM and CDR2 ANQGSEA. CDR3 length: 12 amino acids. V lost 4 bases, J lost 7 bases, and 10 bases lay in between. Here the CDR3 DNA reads TGCAGCGTTGCCCAGGGGATCGGGGAGCTGTTTTTT. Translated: CSVAQGIGELFF.

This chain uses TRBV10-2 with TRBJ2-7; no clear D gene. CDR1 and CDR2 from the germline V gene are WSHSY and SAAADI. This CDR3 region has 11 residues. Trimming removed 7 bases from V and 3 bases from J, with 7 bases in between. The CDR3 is CASIGNYEQYF. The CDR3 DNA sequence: TGCGCCAGCATTGGAAACTACGAGCAGTACTTC.

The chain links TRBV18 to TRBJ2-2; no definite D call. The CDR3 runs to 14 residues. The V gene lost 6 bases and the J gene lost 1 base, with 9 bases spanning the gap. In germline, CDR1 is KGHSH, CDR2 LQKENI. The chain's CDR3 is CASSLQRNTGELFF. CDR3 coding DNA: TGTGCCAGCTCGCTACAGAGGAACACCGGGGAGCTGTTTTTT.

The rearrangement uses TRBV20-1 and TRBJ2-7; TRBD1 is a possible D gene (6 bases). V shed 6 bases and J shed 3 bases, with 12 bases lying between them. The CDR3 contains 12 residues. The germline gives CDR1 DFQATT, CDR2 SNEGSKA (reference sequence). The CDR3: CSAREGGYEQYF. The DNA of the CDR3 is TGCAGTGCCCGGGAAGGGGGCTACGAGCAGTACTTC.

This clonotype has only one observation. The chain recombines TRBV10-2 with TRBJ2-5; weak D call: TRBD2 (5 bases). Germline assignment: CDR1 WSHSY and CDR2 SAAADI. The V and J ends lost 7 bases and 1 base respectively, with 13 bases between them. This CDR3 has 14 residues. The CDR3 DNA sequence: TGCGCCAGCAAAGGACCGGGGATCCAAGAGACCCAGTACTTC. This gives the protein CASKGPGIQETQYF.

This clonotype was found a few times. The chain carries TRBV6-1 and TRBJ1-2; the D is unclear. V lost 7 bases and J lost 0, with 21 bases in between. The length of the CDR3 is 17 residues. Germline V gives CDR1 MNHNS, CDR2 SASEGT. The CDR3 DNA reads TGTGCCAGCACTCAGTCCGGGTCCCCCCTCACTAACTATGGCTACACCTTC. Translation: CASTQSGSPLTNYGYTF.

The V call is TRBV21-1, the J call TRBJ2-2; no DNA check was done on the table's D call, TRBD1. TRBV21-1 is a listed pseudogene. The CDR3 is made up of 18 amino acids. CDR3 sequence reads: CASSPPGRFKGGTGELFF. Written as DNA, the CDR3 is TGTGCCAGCAGCCCCCCCGGCCGGTTCAAAGGAGGCACCGGGGAGCTGTTTTTT.

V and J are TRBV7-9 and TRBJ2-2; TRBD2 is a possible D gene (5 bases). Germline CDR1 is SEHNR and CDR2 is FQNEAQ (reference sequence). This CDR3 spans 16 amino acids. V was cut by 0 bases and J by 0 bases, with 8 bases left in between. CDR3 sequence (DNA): TGTGCCAGCAGCTTAGCATTACTAGCGAACACCGGGGAGCTGTTTTTT. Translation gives CASSLALLANTGELFF.

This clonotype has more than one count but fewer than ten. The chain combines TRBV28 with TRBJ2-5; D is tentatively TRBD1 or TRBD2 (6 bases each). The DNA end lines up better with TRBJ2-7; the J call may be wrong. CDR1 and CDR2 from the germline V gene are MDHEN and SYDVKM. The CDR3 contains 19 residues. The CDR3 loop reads CASSYLILFRGVLSYEQYF. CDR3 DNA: TGTGCCAGCAGTTATCTAATCCTTTTTAGGGGGGTCCTCTCCTACGAGCAGTACTTC.

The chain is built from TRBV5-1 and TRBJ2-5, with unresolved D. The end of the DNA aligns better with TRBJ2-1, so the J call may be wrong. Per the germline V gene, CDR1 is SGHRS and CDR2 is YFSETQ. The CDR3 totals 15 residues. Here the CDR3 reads CASSYPYGAPREQFF. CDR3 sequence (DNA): TGCGCCAGCAGCTACCCGTACGGTGCCCCTCGGGAGCAGTTCTTC.

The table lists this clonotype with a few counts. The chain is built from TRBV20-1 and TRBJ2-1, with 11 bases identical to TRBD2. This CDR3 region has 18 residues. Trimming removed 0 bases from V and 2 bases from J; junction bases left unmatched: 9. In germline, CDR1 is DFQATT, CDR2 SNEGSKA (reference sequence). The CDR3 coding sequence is TGCAGTGCTAGAGATCTTCCTAGCGGGAGGAGTCCCTACAATGAGCAGTTCTTC. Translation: CSARDLPSGRSPYNEQFF.

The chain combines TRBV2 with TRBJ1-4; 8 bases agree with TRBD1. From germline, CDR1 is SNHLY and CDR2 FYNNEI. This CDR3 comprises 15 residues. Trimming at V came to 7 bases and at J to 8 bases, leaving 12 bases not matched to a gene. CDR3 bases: TGTGCCAGCAATAAGAGGACAGGGATGGGAGAAAAACTGTTTTTT. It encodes CASNKRTGMGEKLFF.

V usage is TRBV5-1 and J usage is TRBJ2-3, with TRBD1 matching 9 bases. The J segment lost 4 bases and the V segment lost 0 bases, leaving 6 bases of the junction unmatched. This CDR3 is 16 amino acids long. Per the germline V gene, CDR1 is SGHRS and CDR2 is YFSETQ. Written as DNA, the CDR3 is TGCGCCAGCAGCTTGGCGGGACAGGGTTTTCCAGATACGCAGTATTTT. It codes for CASSLAGQGFPDTQYF.

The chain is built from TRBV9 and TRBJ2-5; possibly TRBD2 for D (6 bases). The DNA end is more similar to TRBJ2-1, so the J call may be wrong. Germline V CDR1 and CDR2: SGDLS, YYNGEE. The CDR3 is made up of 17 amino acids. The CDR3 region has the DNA TGTGCCAGCAGCGTAGAAAGTCGGGGTAGCGGCTTCGATGAGCAGTTCTTC. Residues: CASSVESRGSGFDEQFF.

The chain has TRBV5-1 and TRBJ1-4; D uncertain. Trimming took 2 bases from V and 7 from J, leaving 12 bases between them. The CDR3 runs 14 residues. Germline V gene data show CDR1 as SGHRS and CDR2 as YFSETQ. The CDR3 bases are TGCGCCAGCAGCTTTGGTGGGAGCGGTGAAAAACTGTTTTTT. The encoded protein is CASSFGGSGEKLFF.

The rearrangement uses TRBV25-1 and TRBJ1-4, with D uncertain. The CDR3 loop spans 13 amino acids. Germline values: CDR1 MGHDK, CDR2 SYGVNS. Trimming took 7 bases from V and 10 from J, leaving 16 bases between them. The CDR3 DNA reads TGTGCCAGCACTCATTCCCCCGGTGGAAAACTGTTTTTT. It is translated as CASTHSPGGKLFF.

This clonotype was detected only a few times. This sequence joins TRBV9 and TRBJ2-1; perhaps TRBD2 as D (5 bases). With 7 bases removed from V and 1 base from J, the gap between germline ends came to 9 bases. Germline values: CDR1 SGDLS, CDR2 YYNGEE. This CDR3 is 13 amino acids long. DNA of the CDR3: TGTGCCAGCGGTTCGGGGTCCTACAATGAGCAGTTCTTC. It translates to CASGSGSYNEQFF.

The CDR3 is CSVVTLGGGETQYF. The CDR3 nucleotides read TGCAGCGTTGTTACGTTGGGCGGCGGGGAGACCCAGTACTTC. The rearrangement uses TRBV29-1 and TRBJ2-5, with D perhaps matching TRBD2 (5 bases). Per germline, CDR1 SQVTM and CDR2 ANQGSEA. This CDR3 comprises 14 residues. Trimming removed 4 bases at V and 5 bases at J, with 17 bases between.

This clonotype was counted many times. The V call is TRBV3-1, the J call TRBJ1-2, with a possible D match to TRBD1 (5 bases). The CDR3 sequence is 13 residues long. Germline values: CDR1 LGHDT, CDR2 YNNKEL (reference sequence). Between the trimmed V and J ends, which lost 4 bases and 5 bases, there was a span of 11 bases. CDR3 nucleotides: TGTGCCAGCAGCCCGGGGGTTACGTATGGCTACACCTTC. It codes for CASSPGVTYGYTF. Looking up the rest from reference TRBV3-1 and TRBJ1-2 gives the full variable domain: DTAVSQTPKYLVTQMGNDKSIKCEQNLGHDTMYWYKQDSKKFLKIMFSYNNKELIINETVPNRFSPKSPDKAHLNLHINSLELGDSAVYFCASSPGVTYGYTFGSGTRLTVV.

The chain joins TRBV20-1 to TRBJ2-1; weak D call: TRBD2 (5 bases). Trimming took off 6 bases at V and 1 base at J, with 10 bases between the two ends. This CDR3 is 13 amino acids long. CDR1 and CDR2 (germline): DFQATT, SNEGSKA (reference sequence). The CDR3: CSAQRGSYNEQFF. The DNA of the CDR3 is TGCAGTGCGCAACGCGGGTCCTACAATGAGCAGTTCTTC.

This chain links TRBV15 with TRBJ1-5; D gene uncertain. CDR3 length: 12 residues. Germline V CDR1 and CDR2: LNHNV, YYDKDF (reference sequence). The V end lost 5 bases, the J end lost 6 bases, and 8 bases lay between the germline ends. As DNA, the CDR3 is TGTGCCACCAGCCTCGGGAGTCAGCCCCAGCATTTT. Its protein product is CATSLGSQPQHF.